Sequencing of this TCR beta chain was carried out in a study of T cells in Graves' hyperthyroidism and ophthalmopathy (dated by TCRdb to about 2019). Study-wide context: Peripheral blood was sampled at the time of initial diagnosis, prior to any treatment. After sampling, hyperthyroidism patients received methimazole starting at 30 mg daily, and ophthalmopathy patients received high-dose intravenous methylprednisolone. Whether ophthalmopathy could be predicted prospectively was tested in an independent validation cohort made up of about 18 hyperthyroidism patients plus 17 patients who later progressed to ophthalmopathy. The paper describes TCR Vbeta CDR3 sequencing of about 140 peripheral blood samples, made up of about 40 ophthalmopathy patients, approximately 76 hyperthyroidism patients and approximately 17 progressor patients. The 95 to 100 discovery patients were randomly divided into training and test sets at a 7:3 ratio. TCR V-J signatures able to tell the groups apart were searched for in a discovery cohort of 100 patients, of whom about 40 had Graves' ophthalmopathy and roughly 59 had stable Graves' hyperthyroidism. Thyroid tissue and blood T-cell repertoires from six Graves' hyperthyroidism patients were also compared in the study. Overall study outcomes, separate from this receptor: A 13 V-J signature model separated ophthalmopathy from stable hyperthyroidism, with just over 85% sensitivity and roughly 81% specificity in cross-validation and 80%/75% in testing. No statistical method was used to fix the sample size in advance, and group allocation was not hidden from the investigators. In validation, the model predicted progression to ophthalmopathy with 65% to 71% sensitivity and 72.22% specificity, a median of approximately 6.5 months before onset. Most expanded thyroid clonotypes (frequency above 0.001) were also detected in blood, suggesting blood repertoires may reflect thyroid immune responses.

The TCR beta CDR3 regions were amplified from RNA transcripts. The TCR CDR3 was subjected to a first round of RT-PCR using the HTBI primer set and the Qiagen OneStep RT-PCR kit. Libraries were constructed in a second round of multiplex PCR, after which size selection and purification were performed. Paired-end sequencing of the libraries was performed with 100 bp reads on an Illumina HiSeq2000. Turning to the authors' computational methods: Raw data were processed with SOAPnuke, discarding reads with adapters, uncalled bases, mean Phred below 15, or no exact constant-primer or identifier match. COPE v1.2.5 was used to merge high-quality paired reads, and clonotypes were defined as unique nucleotide sequences. Clonotypes were aligned to IMGT TRBV, TRBD and TRBJ reference segments using MiTCR v1.1. The analysis was restricted to V-J combinations with a frequency above 0.0001, which together covered over 99% of the repertoires. A TCS score was defined as the ratio between F50 (clonal expansion) and ExV (chaos), using BLOSUM62-based TCRdist between CDR3 peptides within each V-J. Welch's t-statistics and random forest reduced approximately 520 V-J features to 10 to 15, which were used in a naive Bayes classifier (R e1071). TCRdb reran the public reads through fastp at Q25 and MiXCR, keeping productive beta chains. CDR3 protein sequences are deduplicated, and each keeps its most common genes and DNA. The V and J calls reflect TCRdb's pipeline rather than the authors' work. Across this sample there are about 420,000 distinct CDR3 sequences, with around a sixth seen only once. Around 14% of the sample is in the top ten clones.

According to the germline V gene (reference sequence), CDR1 reads SGHAT and CDR2 reads FQDESV. A distance of 6 bases separates the germline ends of V and J, which lose 3 bases and 1 base respectively. Inclusive of the bounding cysteine and phenylalanine, the CDR3 is 13 residues long. Only the CDR3 part of the read is kept: 39 bases, read in frame from the first base. This clonotype has ten or more counts. Its antigen specificity is not known. No base quality information exists; no much larger clone differs at one position. A patient counted as having stable Graves' hyperthyroidism if no progression to ophthalmopathy occurred over 18 months of follow-up. Hyperthyroidism patients were newly diagnosed, with disease duration under 2 months, and aged 18 to 65 years. Patients with uncontrolled infections, other autoimmune diseases, pregnancy or lactation were excluded. Diagnoses were established on the basis of clinical symptoms, serum thyroxine and TRAb, thyroid ultrasound, and orbital computed tomography. Ficoll-Paque density gradient centrifugation was used to isolate PBMCs from 10 ml of fresh peripheral blood. Total RNA was extracted using Trizol reagent, and RNA quality was assessed on an Agilent 2100 Bioanalyzer.

The chain was built from TRBV11-1 and TRBJ1-1, with no D gene named confidently. This clonotype originated in a woman between 18 and 29 years old with Graves' hyperthyroidism. The material sequenced was blood. CDR3 region: CASSLWGNTEAFF. The nucleotide sequence is TGTGCCAGCAGCTTGTGGGGGAACACTGAAGCTTTCTTT.